Listed here are 9 T cell receptor beta chains from one sample, sequenced in a study of T-cell reconstitution after alpha-beta-depleted transplantation in children. Unique molecular identifiers were incorporated during preparation of the TCRbeta library. TCRdb reprocessed the PCR reads via MiXCR and lists one record per CDR3 protein. The table lists around 370,000 distinct CDR3 sequences, 10% of them singletons. The material sequenced was PBMCs from the stem cell graft donor, taken from the stem cell graft. The receptor source for this set is a human donor who donated a stem cell graft to a child with acute lymphoblastic leukemia.

The chain employs TRBV3-1 and TRBJ1-2; possibly TRBD1 for D (6 bases). The CDR3 runs 13 residues. Trimming pared 5 bases from V and 6 bases from J, leaving 13 bases between. Germline CDR1 and CDR2: LGHDT and YNNKEL (reference sequence). CDR3 nucleotide sequence: TGTGCCAGCAGCTCCGGCAGGGGAAATGGCTACACCTTC. It yields the protein CASSSGRGNGYTF. Full variable domain (rest looked up from reference TRBV3-1 and TRBJ1-2): DTAVSQTPKYLVTQMGNDKSIKCEQNLGHDTMYWYKQDSKKFLKIMFSYNNKELIINETVPNRFSPKSPDKAHLNLHINSLELGDSAVYFCASSSGRGNGYTFGSGTRLTVV.

There are a few counts of this clonotype. CDR3 protein: CASSVVEEPSSYNEQFF. The CDR3 nucleotides are TGTGCCAGCAGCGTAGTGGAGGAGCCCAGCTCCTACAATGAGCAGTTCTTC. V usage is TRBV9 and J usage is TRBJ2-1, with a tentative D call TRBD2 (5 bases). The CDR3 is 17 residues long. Trimming shortened V by 0 bases and J by 0 bases, and 13 bases separated the two germline ends. Germline V CDR1 and CDR2: SGDLS, YYNGEE. Full variable domain (outside the CDR3, taken from reference TRBV9 and TRBJ2-1): DSGVTQTPKHLITATGQRVTLRCSPRSGDLSVYWYQQSLDQGLQFLIQYYNGEERAKGNILERFSAQQFPDLHSELNLSSLELGDSALYFCASSVVEEPSSYNEQFFGPGTRLTVL.

The rearrangement joins TRBV7-8 to TRBJ2-7; 10 nucleotides align to TRBD1. This CDR3 has 14 amino acids. Trimming took 5 bases from V and 4 from J; bases not matched to a gene: 5. Germline V gene data show CDR1 as SGHVS and CDR2 as FQNEAQ. The CDR3 region is CASSGRDRGYEQYF. CDR3 sequence (DNA): TGTGCCAGCAGCGGTCGGGACAGGGGTTACGAGCAGTACTTC.

This clonotype was seen more than once but under ten times. CDR3 bases: TGTGCCAGCACTCTGACTGAGAGGACCCCCTACAATGAGCAGTTCTTC. This codes for CASTLTERTPYNEQFF. This sequence joins TRBV6-2 or TRBV6-3 and TRBJ2-1; D is undetermined. Germline V gene data show CDR1 as MNHEY and CDR2 as SVGEGT. V was clipped by 7 bases and J by 2 bases, with 18 bases between them. This CDR3 contains 16 residues.

A note on this clonotype: Just one base apart from a much larger clone, this may be a read error. This sequence joins TRBV3-1 and TRBJ1-6, with D possibly being TRBD1 (6 bases). Germline V gives CDR1 LGHDT, CDR2 YNNKEL (reference sequence). V lost 8 bases, J lost 9 bases, and 20 bases lay in between. This CDR3 has 15 amino acids. The CDR3: CASCPTQGFASPLHF. The DNA for the CDR3 is TGTGCCAGCTGCCCAACACAGGGTTTTGCTTCACCCCTCCACTTT.

The genes are TRBV20-1 and TRBJ2-3; 8 positions agree with TRBD2. Unmatched junction bases numbered 11, after V lost 3 bases and J lost 3 bases. CDR1 and CDR2 (germline): DFQATT, SNEGSKA (reference sequence). CDR3 length: 16 amino acids. In DNA, the CDR3 is TGCAGTGCTAGCGGGAGGGCCATGCTGGGAACAGATACGCAGTATTTT. It codes for CSASGRAMLGTDTQYF.

This sequence joins TRBV6-1 and TRBJ2-7; D is perhaps TRBD1 or TRBD2 (7 bases each). V lost 8 bases, J lost 3 bases, and 20 bases lay in between. CDR1 MNHNS and CDR2 SASEGT come from the germline V gene. This CDR3 is 15 amino acids long. This CDR3 is CASDESQGGVYEQYF. The DNA for the CDR3 is TGTGCCAGCGACGAGTCTCAGGGGGGGGTCTACGAGCAGTACTTC.

This clonotype was seen a few times. This rearrangement joins TRBV11-2 to TRBJ1-3, with 7 bases identical to TRBD1. This CDR3 spans 18 amino acids. The germline V gene has CDR1 SGHAT and CDR2 FQNNGV. The V segment lost 0 bases and the J segment 1 base; nucleotides outside the gene matches: 9. The CDR3 DNA sequence: TGTGCCAGCAGCTTAGATTTGATCGGCAGGGGGTCTGGAAACACCATATATTTT. Protein product: CASSLDLIGRGSGNTIYF.

This clonotype was detected ten times or more. This sequence joins TRBV28 and TRBJ1-4, with no clear D. V gave up 2 bases and J gave up 7 bases, with 14 bases separating them. The CDR3 has 15 residues. Per the germline V gene, CDR1 is MDHEN and CDR2 is SYDVKM. The CDR3 region has the DNA TGTGCCAGCAGTTTAACGGGTTATATGGCTGAAAAACTGTTTTTT. Residues: CASSLTGYMAEKLFF. The full variable domain, with the rest looked up from reference TRBV28 and TRBJ1-4, is DVKVTQSSRYLVKRTGEKVFLECVQDMDHENMFWYRQDPGLGLRLIYFSYDVKMKEKGDIPEGYSVSREKKERFSLILESASTNQTSMYLCASSLTGYMAEKLFFGSGTQLSVL.